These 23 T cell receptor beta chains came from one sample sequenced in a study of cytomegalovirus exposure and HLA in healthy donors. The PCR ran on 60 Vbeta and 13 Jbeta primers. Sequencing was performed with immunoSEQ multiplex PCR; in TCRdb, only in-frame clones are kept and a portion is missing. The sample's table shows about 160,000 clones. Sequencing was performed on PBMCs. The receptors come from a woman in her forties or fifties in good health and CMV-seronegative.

CDR3 residues: CASSVASARGYYTQYF. The CDR3 DNA reads TGTGCCAGCAGCGTAGCTTCGGCCAGGGGGTACTATACGCAGTATTTT. The V gene is TRBV9, the J gene TRBJ2-3, with 7 bases lining up with TRBD1. The CDR3 consists of 16 residues. From germline, CDR1 is SGDLS and CDR2 YYNGEE. After removal of 0 bases from V and 7 bases from J, the junction contained 11 bases not matched to a gene.

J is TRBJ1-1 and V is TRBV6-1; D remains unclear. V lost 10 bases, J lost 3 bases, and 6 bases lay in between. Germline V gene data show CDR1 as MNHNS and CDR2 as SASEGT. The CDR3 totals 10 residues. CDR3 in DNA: TGTGCCACCCTTTACACTGAAGCTTTCTTT. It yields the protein CATLYTEAFF.

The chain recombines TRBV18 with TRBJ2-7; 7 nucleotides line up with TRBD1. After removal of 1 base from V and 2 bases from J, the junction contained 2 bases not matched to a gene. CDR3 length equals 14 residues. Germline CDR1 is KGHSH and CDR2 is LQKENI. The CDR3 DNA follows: TGTGCCAGCTCACCACGGCAGGGGGCCTACGAGCAGTACTTC. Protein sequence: CASSPRQGAYEQYF.

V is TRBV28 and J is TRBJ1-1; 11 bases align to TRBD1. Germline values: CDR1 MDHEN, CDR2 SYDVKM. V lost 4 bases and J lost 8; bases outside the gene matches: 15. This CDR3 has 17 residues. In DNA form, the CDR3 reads TGTGCCAGCAGTTCCAGGATGGACAGGGGGCGTCTAGAGGAAGCTTTCTTT. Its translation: CASSSRMDRGRLEEAFF.

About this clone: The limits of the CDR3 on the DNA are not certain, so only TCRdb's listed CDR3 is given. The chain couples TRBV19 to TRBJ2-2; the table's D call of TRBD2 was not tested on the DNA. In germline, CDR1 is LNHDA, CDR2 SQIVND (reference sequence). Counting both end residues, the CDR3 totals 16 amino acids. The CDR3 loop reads CASTSGNGWNTGELFF.

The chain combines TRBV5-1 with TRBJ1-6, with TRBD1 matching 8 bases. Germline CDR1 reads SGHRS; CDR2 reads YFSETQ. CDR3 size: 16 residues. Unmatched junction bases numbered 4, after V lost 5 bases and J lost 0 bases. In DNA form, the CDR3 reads TGCGCCAGCAGAATAACAGGGGGCTCCTATAATTCACCCCTCCACTTT. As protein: CASRITGGSYNSPLHF.

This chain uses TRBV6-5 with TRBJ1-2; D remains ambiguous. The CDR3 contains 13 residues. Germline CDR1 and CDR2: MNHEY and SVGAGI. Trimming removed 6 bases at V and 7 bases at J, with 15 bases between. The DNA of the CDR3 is TGTGCCAGCAGAGACTCCTCCGGAGGTGGCTACACCTTC. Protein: CASRDSSGGGYTF.

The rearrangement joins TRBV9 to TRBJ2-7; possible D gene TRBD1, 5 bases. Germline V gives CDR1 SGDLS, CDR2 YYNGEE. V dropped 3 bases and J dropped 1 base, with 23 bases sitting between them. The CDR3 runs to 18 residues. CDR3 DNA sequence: TGTGCCAGCAGCGCCGGACATAACTTCCTCAGTAGGTCCTACGAGCAGTACTTC. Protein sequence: CASSAGHNFLSRSYEQYF.

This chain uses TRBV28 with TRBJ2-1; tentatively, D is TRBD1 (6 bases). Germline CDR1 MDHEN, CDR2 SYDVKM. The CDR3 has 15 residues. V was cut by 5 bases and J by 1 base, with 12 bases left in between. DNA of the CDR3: TGTGCCAGCAGTCCACCAAGGGGGTCCTACAATGAGCAGTTCTTC. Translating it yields CASSPPRGSYNEQFF.

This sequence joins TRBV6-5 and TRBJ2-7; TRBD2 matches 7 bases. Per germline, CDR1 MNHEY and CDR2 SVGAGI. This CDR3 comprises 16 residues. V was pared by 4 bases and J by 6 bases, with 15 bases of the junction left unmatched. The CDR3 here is CASSSHRGGSVIEQYF. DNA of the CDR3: TGTGCCAGCAGTTCCCACCGGGGCGGGAGCGTAATCGAGCAGTACTTC.

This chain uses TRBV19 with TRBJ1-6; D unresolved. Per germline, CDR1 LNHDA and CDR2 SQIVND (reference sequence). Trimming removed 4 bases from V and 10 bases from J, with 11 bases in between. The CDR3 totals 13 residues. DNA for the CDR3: TGTGCCAGTAGTACAGTATTCGGGTCACCCCTCCACTTT. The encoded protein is CASSTVFGSPLHF. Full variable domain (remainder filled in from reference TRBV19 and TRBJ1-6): DGGITQSPKYLFRKEGQNVTLSCEQNLNHDAMYWYRQDPGQGLRLIYYSQIVNDFQKGDIAEGYSVSREKKESFPLTVTSAQKNPTAFYLCASSTVFGSPLHFGNGTRLTVT.

In nucleotides, the CDR3 is TGTGCCAGCAGCTTAGGGGCTTGGGATACGCAGTATTTT. This gives the protein CASSLGAWDTQYF. The J gene is TRBJ2-3, the V gene TRBV7-8; no firm D call. The CDR3 totals 13 residues. Per germline, CDR1 SGHVS and CDR2 FQNEAQ. The V end was cut by 1 base, the J end by 6 bases, with 8 bases between.

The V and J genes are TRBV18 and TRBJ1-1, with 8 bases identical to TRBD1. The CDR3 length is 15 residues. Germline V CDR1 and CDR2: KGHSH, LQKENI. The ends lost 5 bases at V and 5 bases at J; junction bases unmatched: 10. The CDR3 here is CASSSLTGARTEAFF. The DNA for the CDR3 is TGTGCCAGCTCATCTTTGACAGGGGCGAGGACTGAAGCTTTCTTT.

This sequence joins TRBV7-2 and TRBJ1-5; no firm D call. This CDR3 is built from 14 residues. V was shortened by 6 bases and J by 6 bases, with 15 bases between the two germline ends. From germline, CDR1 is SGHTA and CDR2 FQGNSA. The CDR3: CASSPVPAGQPQHF. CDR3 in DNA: TGTGCCAGCAGTCCCGTCCCTGCGGGTCAGCCCCAGCATTTT.

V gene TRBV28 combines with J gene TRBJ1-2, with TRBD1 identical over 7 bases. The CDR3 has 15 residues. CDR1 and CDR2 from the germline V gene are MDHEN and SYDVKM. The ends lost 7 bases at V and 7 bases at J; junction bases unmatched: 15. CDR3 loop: CASNQFTGVRAGYTF. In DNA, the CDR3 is TGTGCCAGCAACCAATTCACAGGGGTTCGAGCTGGCTACACCTTC.

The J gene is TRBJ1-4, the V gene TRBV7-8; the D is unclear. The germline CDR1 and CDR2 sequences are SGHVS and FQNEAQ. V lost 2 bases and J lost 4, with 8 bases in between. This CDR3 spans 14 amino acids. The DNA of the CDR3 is TGTGCCAGCAGCTTACAACAGAATAATGAAAAACTGTTTTTT. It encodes CASSLQQNNEKLFF. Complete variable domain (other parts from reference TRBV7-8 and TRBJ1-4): GAGVSQSPRYKVAKRGQDVALRCDPISGHVSLFWYQQALGQGPEFLTYFQNEAQLDKSGLPSDRFFAERPEGSVSTLKIQRTQQEDSAVYLCASSLQQNNEKLFFGSGTQLSVL.

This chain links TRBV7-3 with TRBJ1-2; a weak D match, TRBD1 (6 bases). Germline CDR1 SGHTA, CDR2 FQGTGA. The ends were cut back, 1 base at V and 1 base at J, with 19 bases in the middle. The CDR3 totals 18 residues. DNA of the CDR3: TGTGCCAGCAGCTTAATGCCCCCAGGACAGAACCTTAACTATGGCTACACCTTC. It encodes CASSLMPPGQNLNYGYTF.

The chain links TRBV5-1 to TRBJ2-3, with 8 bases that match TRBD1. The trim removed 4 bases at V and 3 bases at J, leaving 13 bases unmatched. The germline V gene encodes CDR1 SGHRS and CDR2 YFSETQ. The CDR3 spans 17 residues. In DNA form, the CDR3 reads TGCGCCAGCAGCCTAAAACCCGACAGGGGCTTGACAGATACGCAGTATTTT. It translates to CASSLKPDRGLTDTQYF.

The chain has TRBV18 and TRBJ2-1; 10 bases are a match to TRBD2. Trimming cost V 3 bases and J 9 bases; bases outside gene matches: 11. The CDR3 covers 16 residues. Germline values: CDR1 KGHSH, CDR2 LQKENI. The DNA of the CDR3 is TGTGCCAGCTCACCTCAAACTAGCGGGGTTTCAGGTGAGCAGTTCTTC. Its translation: CASSPQTSGVSGEQFF. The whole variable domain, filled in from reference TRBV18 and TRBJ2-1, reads NAGVMQNPRHLVRRRGQEARLRCSPMKGHSHVYWYRQLPEEGLKFMVYLQKENIIDESGMPKERFSAEFPKEGPSILRIQQVVRGDSAAYFCASSPQTSGVSGEQFFGPGTRLTVL.

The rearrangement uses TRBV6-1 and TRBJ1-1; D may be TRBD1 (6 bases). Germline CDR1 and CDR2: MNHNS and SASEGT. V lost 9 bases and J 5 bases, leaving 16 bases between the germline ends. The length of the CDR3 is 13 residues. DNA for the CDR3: TGTGCCAGTACAGGGCGTGAGGGAACTGAAGCTTTCTTT. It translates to CASTGREGTEAFF.

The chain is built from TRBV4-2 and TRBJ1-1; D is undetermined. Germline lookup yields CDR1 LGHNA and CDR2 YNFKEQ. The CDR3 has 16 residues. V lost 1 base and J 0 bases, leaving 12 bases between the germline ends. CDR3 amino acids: CASSQGLLRMNTEAFF. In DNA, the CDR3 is TGTGCCAGCAGCCAAGGATTGTTGAGGATGAACACTGAAGCTTTCTTT.

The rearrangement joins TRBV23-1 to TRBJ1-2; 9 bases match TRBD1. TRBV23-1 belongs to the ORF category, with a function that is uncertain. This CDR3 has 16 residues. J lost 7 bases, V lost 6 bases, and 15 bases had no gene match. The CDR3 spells CASSLTGGIENRGYTF. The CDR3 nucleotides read TGCGCCAGCAGCCTAACAGGGGGCATCGAGAATCGTGGCTACACCTTC.

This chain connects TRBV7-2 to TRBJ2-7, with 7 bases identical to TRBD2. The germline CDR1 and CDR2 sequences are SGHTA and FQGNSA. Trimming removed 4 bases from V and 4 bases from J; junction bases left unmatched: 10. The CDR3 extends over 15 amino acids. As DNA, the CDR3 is TGTGCCAGCAGCTCCCGGGGAGGGGTCTGGTACGAGCAGTACTTC. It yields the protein CASSSRGGVWYEQYF.